These T cell receptor beta chains were read from a single sample in a study of blood T cell repertoires in COVID-19. Sequenced by immunoSEQ multiplex PCR; TCRdb stores in-frame clones only, minus some. The sample records about 120,000 clones, approximately 80% being singletons. Sequencing was performed on peripheral blood. The receptors shown here come from a human donor in a cohort sampled during active COVID-19. Both conserved end residues are part of each CDR3. D genes are given only for firm matches. Some rows mark clone size as missing; the rest say once, few, many or name a class of expanded clone.

DNA: TGTGCCAGTAATCAACCTAGCGGGACCTCGAAGGAGCTGTTTTTT
CDR3: CASNQPSGTSKELFF
V: TRBV19
size: NA
J: TRBJ2-2
D: TRBD2

DNA: TGTGCCTGGAGTGTGTACAGGGGGCATTCACCCCTCCACTTT
CDR3: CAWSVYRGHSPLHF
V: TRBV30
size: few
J: TRBJ1-6
D: TRBD1

DNA: TGCGCCAGCAGCTCCACAGGGGCGACTAATGAAAAACTGTTTTTT
CDR3: CASSSTGATNEKLFF
V: TRBV5-1
size: NA
J: TRBJ1-4
D: TRBD1

DNA: TGTGCCGCAACTAGTAAGGCGGAGACCCAGTACTTC
CDR3: CAATSKAETQYF
V: TRBV10-3
size: NA
J: TRBJ2-5
D: NA

DNA: TGCGCCAGCAGCCATCCACAGGGGCGAAACTATGGCTACACCTTC
CDR3: CASSHPQGRNYGYTF
V: TRBV4-1
size: NA
J: TRBJ1-2
D: TRBD1

DNA: TGCGCCAGCAGCCCGGGGGCTGAAGCTTTCTTT
CDR3: CASSPGAEAFF
V: TRBV10-2
size: NA
J: TRBJ1-1
D: NA

DNA: TGTGCCAGCAACTCAAGGACTAGCTGGAATGAGCAGTTCTTC
CDR3: CASNSRTSWNEQFF
V: TRBV5-5
size: NA
J: TRBJ2-1
D: TRBD2

DNA: TGTGCCAGCAGCCAAGACGGGACTGGCAATCAGCCCCAGCATTTT
CDR3: CASSQDGTGNQPQHF
V: TRBV3-1/TRBV3-2
size: NA
J: TRBJ1-5
D: NA

DNA: TGTGCCAGCAGCCGGGGCACAGATACGCAGTATTTT
CDR3: CASSRGTDTQYF
V: TRBV7-2
size: NA
J: TRBJ2-3
D: NA

DNA: TGTGCCAGCAGCTTAGGCCCGGGACTAACATCCGAGCAGTACTTC
CDR3: CASSLGPGLTSEQYF
V: TRBV7-2
size: few
J: TRBJ2-7
D: TRBD2

DNA: TGTGCCAGTAGTGAGGAGCGGGGAGCTAGGCAGTACTTC
CDR3: CASSEERGARQYF
V: TRBV19
size: NA
J: TRBJ2-7
D: TRBD2

DNA: TGTGCCAGCACTCGGGACAGGGCCGGCAATGAGCAGTTCTTC
CDR3: CASTRDRAGNEQFF
V: TRBV6-5
size: NA
J: TRBJ2-1
D: TRBD1

DNA: TGTGCCAGCAGCTTAGGGTATAGCAGAGGGCAGTACTTC
CDR3: CASSLGYSRGQYF
V: TRBV13
size: few
J: TRBJ2-7
D: NA

DNA: TGCGCCAGCAGCTTGGGCCCTGACAGTAGGGGTACTGAAGCTTTCTTT
CDR3: CASSLGPDSRGTEAFF
V: TRBV5-1
size: NA
J: TRBJ1-1
D: NA

DNA: TGTGCCAGCAGGCAAACCGGGACAGGGGTCGGGGACACCATATATTTT
CDR3: CASRQTGTGVGDTIYF
V: TRBV27
size: NA
J: TRBJ1-3
D: TRBD1